This TCR beta chain was found in a study of blood T cell repertoires in COVID-19. TCRdb keeps only in-frame clones here, not all; method: immunoSEQ multiplex PCR. Of around 700,000 clones listed, around 90% are singletons. Germline assignment: CDR1 SGDLS and CDR2 YYNGEE. This CDR3 has 15 residues. Trimming removed 0 bases from V and 4 bases from J, with 13 bases in between. This TCR derives from a woman between 18 and 30 years old with acute or convalescent COVID-19. This chain connects TRBV9 to TRBJ1-1, with a possible D match to TRBD1 (5 bases). Sequences were obtained from peripheral blood. The CDR3 here is CASSVAGTWVTEAFF. The CDR3 DNA reads as TGTGCCAGCAGCGTAGCAGGGACTTGGGTCACTGAAGCTTTCTTT.